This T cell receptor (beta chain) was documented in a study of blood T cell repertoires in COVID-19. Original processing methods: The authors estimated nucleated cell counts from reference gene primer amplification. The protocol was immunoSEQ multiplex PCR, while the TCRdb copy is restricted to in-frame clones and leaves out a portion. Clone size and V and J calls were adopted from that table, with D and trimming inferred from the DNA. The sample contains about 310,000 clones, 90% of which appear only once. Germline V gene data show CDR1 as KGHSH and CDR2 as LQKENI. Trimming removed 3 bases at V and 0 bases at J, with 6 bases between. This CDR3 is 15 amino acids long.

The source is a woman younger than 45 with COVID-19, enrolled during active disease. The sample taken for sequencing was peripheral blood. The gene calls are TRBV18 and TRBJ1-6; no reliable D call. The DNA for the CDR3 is TGTGCCAGCTCACCCATCGGCTCCTATAATTCACCCCTCCACTTT. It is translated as CASSPIGSYNSPLHF.